This T cell receptor beta chain derives from a study of control samples from healthy donors and cancer patients. The germline CDR1 and CDR2 sequences are GTSNPN and SVGIG (reference sequence). The CDR3 consists of 12 residues. With 1 base removed from V and 11 bases from J, the gap between germline ends came to 12 bases. Assay used: immunoSEQ multiplex PCR; TCRdb lists only in-frame clones, some missing. Of nearly 35,000 clones in the sample, roughly 92% are singletons; the top ten hold roughly 1.7%. This receptor was taken from a man aged 35 to 55 with colorectal cancer. Sequencing was carried out using PBMCs. The rearrangement joins TRBV30 to TRBJ1-5; a weak D match, TRBD1 (6 bases). The CDR3 bases are TGTGCCTGGAGTGAGGGGGTCGGGGCCCAGCATTTT. Amino acids: CAWSEGVGAQHF.